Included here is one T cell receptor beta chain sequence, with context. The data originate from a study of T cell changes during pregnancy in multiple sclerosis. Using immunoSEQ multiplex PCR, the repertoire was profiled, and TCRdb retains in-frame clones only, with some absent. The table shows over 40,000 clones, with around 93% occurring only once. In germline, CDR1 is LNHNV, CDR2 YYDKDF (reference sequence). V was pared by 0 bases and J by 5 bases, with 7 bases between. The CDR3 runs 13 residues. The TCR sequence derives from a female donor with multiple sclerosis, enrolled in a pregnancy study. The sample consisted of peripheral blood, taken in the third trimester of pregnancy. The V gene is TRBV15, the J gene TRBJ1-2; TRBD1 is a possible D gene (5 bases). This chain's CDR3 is CATSRERGYGYTF. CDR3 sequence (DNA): TGTGCCACCAGCAGAGAGCGGGGGTATGGCTACACCTTC.